The source of this T cell receptor (beta chain) is a study of blood T cell repertoires in COVID-19. TCRdb keeps only in-frame clones here, not all; method: immunoSEQ multiplex PCR. The data contain about 160,000 clones, around 80% of them singletons. This CDR3 is 15 amino acids long. Germline CDR1 is SGHVS and CDR2 is FNYEAQ. V dropped 5 bases and J dropped 5 bases, with 16 bases sitting between them. Input material: peripheral blood. The rearrangement links TRBV7-6 to TRBJ1-3; the D gene is possibly TRBD1 (5 bases). The TCR sequence derives from a woman of 80 years or more with acute or convalescent COVID-19. The DNA of the CDR3 is TGTGCCAGCAGCCCCTCCCCGACAGAAAGAAACACCATATATTTT. Translating it yields CASSPSPTERNTIYF.